What follows describes a single T cell receptor beta chain. Its antigen remains unidentified. The CDR3 totals 13 residues. Trimming left V 3 bases short and J 5 bases short, with 8 bases between. Germline V lookup: CDR1 MNHNS, CDR2 SASEGT. The sequencing template was cDNA reverse transcribed from extracted RNA. Sequencing used immunoSEQ multiplex PCR; TCRdb keeps in-frame clones, though not all of them. Among 150,000 to 200,000 clones, approximately 51% were seen once, and the ten largest hold roughly a tenth. Treatment described: oral pan-JAK inhibitor, 5-10 mg twice daily. Peripheral blood and lesional scalp punch biopsies were taken from alopecia areata patients. The data stem from a study of CD8+ T cells in alopecia areata. Notes on the study in general: Resident alphabeta T-cell populations of normal skin are likewise subject to sequencing in scalp samples. Any link of baseline CD8+ expansion to response, resting on one nonresponder, remains uncertain. Numerous clones, expanded in lesions, remained in scalp and blood during tofacitinib.

The clonotype comes from a human donor with alopecia areata. The chain carries TRBV6-1 and TRBJ1-5; tentatively, D is TRBD1 (5 bases). This specimen consisted of CD8+ T cells sorted from blood, obtained around week 53, from a patient treated with tofacitinib. CDR3 in DNA: TGTGCCAGCAGTGACCAGGGAGATCAGCCCCAGCATTTT. Protein product: CASSDQGDQPQHF.